This paragraph covers one T cell receptor beta chain sequence. This CDR3 comprises 14 residues. In germline, CDR1 is DFQATT, CDR2 SNEGSKA (reference sequence). Trimming took off 1 base at V and 6 bases at J, with 16 bases between the two ends. Using a J-beta primer mix together with a sample-barcoded 5' primer, a second PCR was run for roughly 6 to 12 cycles. Every individual sample yielded 2.5 million or more paired-end reads (each containing CDR3). TCRdb analysed the 5' RACE reads with MiXCR anew, one entry per CDR3 protein. Of roughly 1,700,000 distinct CDR3 sequences detected, 28% appear once; the ten largest clones hold approximately 7.7%. Ranging in age from about 6 to 90, the donors were healthy Caucasian individuals from Russia. The authors drew approximately 9 milliliters of peripheral blood from each donor. The data stem from a study of blood T cells in healthy people across ages.

This rearrangement joins TRBV20-1 to TRBJ2-7; D possibly matches TRBD1 or TRBD2 (6 bases each). This receptor was identified in a woman in her twenties or thirties in good health. The material sequenced was blood. CDR3 region: CSARANVGGGEQYF. Here the CDR3 DNA reads TGCAGTGCTAGAGCAAATGTAGGAGGGGGCGAGCAGTACTTC.